This T cell receptor beta chain was sequenced in a study of T cell responses to AZD1222 COVID-19 vaccine. Overall study results and limits: Recipients of AZD1222 seropositive at baseline numbered only 5 to 7. Two AZD1222 doses significantly raised spike-specific TCR breadth and depth over controls. Spike-spanning, vaccine-associated CD4 TCRs were dominant at 160-218 and 743-854.

The data were produced by immunoSEQ multiplex PCR, yet TCRdb's version contains in-frame clones alone and is incomplete. The table records more than 150,000 clones, about 90% of them present only once. Worth noting for this clone: Its target is unknown.

Sequencing used peripheral blood, obtained 28 days after the second AZD1222 dose. This TCR was recovered from an adult who received the AZD1222 COVID-19 vaccine.

CDR3 in amino acids: CASSLRPGALYTEAFF. The CDR3 DNA follows: TGTGCCAGCAGCTTAAGACCAGGGGCCCTATACACTGAAGCTTTCTTT. The chain carries TRBV7-3 and TRBJ1-1; possible D gene TRBD1, 6 bases. The V end lost 1 base, the J end lost 3 bases, and 15 bases lay between the germline ends. The CDR3 runs 16 residues. The germline V gene encodes CDR1 SGHTA and CDR2 FQGTGA.